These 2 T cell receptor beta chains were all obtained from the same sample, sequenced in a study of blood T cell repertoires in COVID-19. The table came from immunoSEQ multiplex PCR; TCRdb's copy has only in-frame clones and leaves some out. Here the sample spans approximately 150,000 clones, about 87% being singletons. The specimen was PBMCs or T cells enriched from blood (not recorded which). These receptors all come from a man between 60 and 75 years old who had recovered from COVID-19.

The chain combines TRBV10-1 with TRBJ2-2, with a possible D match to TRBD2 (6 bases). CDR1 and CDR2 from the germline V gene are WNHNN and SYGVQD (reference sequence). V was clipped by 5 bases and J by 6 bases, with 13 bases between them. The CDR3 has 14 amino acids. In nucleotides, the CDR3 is TGCGCCAGCAGTTTCGGAGGGCGGCCCGGGGAGCTGTTTTTT. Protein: CASSFGGRPGELFF.

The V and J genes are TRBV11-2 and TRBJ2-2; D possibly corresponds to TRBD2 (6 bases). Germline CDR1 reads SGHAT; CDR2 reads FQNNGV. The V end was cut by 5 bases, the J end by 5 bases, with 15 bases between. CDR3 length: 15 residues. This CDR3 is CASSPTAGLTGELFF. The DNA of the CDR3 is TGTGCCAGCAGCCCCACGGCGGGATTAACCGGGGAGCTGTTTTTT.